This T cell receptor beta chain was captured by sequencing in a study of blood T cells in healthy people across ages. It was with a sample-barcoded 5' primer and a J-beta primer mix that a second PCR of about 7 to 12 cycles was run. TCRdb reprocessed the 5' RACE reads with MiXCR, giving one entry per CDR3 protein. This repertoire shows roughly 1.7 million distinct CDR3 sequences, about 35% found once; its top ten account for around 10%. Caucasian, healthy and from Russia, the donors were aged between 6 and 90. The CDR3 is 14 residues long. V gave up 5 bases and J gave up 7 bases; unmatched junction bases: 8. Germline V CDR1 and CDR2: SGHTA, FQGNSA.

The chain links TRBV7-2 to TRBJ1-5; 7 bases are a match to TRBD1. The receptor was isolated from a woman in her 30s in good health. Sequencing input: blood. The CDR3 DNA sequence: TGTGCCAGCAGCCCAGACAGGGACGGCCAGCCCCAGCATTTT. Amino acids: CASSPDRDGQPQHF.